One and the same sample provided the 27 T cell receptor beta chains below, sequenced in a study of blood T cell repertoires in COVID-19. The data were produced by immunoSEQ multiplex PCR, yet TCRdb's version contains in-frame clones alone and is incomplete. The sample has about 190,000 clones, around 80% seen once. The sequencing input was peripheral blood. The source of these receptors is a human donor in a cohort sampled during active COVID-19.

The CDR3 DNA is TGTGCCAGCAGTGCCAGGGACTATGGCTACACCTTC. This translates into CASSARDYGYTF. The chain combines TRBV2 with TRBJ1-2; D may be TRBD1 (5 bases). In germline, CDR1 is SNHLY, CDR2 FYNNEI. The CDR3 has 12 amino acids. V was trimmed by 4 bases and J by 3 bases, leaving 6 bases between them. The complete variable domain, with remaining parts taken from reference TRBV2 and TRBJ1-2, reads EPEVTQTPSHQVTQMGQEVILRCVPISNHLYFYWYRQILGQKVEFLVSFYNNEISEKSEIFDDQFSVERPDGSNFTLKIRSTKLEDSAMYFCASSARDYGYTFGSGTRLTVV.

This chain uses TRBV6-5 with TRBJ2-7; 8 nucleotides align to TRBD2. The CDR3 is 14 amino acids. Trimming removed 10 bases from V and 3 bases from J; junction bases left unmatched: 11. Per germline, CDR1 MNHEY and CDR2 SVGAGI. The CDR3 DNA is TGTGCCACCACCAAGCGGGAGTGGAACTACGAGCAGTACTTC. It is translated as CATTKREWNYEQYF.

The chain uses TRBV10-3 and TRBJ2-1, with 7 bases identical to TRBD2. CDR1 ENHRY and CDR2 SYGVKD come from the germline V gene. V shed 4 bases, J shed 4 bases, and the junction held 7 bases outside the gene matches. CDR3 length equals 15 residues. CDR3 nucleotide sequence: TGTGCCATCAGTGTGCCTAGCGGTCTATACAATGAGCAGTTCTTC. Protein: CAISVPSGLYNEQFF.

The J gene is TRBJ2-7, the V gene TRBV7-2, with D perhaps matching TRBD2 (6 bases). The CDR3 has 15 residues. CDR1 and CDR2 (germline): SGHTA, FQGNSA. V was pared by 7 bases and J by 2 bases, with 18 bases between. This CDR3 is CASTVGGAATYEQYF. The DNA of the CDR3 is TGTGCCAGCACCGTCGGCGGGGCAGCTACCTACGAGCAGTACTTC.

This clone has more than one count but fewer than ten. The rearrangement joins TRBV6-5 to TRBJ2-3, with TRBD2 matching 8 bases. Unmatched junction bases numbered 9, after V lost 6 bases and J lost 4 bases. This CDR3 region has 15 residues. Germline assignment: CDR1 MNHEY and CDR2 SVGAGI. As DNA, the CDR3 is TGTGCCAGCAGCTCGAGCGGGAGCCCAGCAGATACGCAGTATTTT. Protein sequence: CASSSSGSPADTQYF.

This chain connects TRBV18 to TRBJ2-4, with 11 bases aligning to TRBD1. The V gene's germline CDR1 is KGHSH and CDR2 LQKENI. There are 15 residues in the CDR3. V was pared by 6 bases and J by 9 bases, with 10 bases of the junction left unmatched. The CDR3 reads CASSPTDRGRGIQYF. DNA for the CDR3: TGTGCCAGCTCCCCGACGGACAGGGGGCGCGGCATTCAGTACTTC. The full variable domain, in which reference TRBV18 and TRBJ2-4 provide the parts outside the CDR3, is NAGVMQNPRHLVRRRGQEARLRCSPMKGHSHVYWYRQLPEEGLKFMVYLQKENIIDESGMPKERFSAEFPKEGPSILRIQQVVRGDSAAYFCASSPTDRGRGIQYFGAGTRLSVL.

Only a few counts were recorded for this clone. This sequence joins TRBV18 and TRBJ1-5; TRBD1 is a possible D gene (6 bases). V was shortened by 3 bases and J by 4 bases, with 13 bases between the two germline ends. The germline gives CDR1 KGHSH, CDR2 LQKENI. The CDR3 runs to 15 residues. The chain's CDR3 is CASSPSHQGNQPQHF. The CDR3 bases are TGTGCCAGCTCACCGAGTCATCAGGGGAATCAGCCCCAGCATTTT.

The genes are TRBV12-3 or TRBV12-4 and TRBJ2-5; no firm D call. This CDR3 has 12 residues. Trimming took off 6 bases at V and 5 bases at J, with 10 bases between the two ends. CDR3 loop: CASSTTWETQYF. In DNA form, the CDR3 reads TGTGCCAGCAGCACGACATGGGAGACCCAGTACTTC.

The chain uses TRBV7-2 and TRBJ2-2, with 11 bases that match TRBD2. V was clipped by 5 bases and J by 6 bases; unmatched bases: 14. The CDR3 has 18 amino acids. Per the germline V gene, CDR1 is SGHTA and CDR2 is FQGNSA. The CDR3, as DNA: TGTGCCAGCAGCCTAAAGGGACTAGCGGACCCCCGGGCCGGGGAGCTGTTTTTT. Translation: CASSLKGLADPRAGELFF.

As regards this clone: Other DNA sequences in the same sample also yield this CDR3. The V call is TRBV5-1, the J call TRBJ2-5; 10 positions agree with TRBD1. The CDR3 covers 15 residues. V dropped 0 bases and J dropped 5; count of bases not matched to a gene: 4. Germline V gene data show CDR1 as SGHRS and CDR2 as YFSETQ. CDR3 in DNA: TGCGCCAGCAGCTTGGGACAGGGGGCAGGGGAGACCCAGTACTTC. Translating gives CASSLGQGAGETQYF.

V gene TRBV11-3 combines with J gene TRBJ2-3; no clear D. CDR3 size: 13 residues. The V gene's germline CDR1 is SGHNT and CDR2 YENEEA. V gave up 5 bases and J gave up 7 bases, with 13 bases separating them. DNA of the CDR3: TGTGCCAGCAGCCTAACCAACTACCATACGCAGTATTTT. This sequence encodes CASSLTNYHTQYF.

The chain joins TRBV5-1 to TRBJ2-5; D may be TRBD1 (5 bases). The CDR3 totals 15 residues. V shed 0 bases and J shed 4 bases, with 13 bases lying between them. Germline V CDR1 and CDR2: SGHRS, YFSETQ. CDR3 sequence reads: CASSLAKGDGETQYF. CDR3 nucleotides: TGCGCCAGCAGCTTGGCCAAAGGGGATGGAGAGACCCAGTACTTC.

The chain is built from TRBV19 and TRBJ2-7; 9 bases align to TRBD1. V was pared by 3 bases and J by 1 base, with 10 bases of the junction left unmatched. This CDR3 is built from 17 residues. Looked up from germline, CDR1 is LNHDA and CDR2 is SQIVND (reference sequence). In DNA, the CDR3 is TGTGCCAGTAGTATCGTGGACAGGGGAAACTGGTCCTACGAGCAGTACGTC. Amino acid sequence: CASSIVDRGNWSYEQYV.

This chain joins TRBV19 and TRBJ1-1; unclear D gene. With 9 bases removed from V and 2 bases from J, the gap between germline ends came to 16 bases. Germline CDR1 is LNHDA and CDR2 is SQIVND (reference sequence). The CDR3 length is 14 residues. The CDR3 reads CASSRGGKNTEAFF. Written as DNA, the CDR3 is TGTGCCAGCTCCCGGGGTGGTAAAAACACTGAAGCTTTCTTT. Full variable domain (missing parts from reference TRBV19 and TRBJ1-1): DGGITQSPKYLFRKEGQNVTLSCEQNLNHDAMYWYRQDPGQGLRLIYYSQIVNDFQKGDIAEGYSVSREKKESFPLTVTSAQKNPTAFYLCASSRGGKNTEAFFGQGTRLTVV.

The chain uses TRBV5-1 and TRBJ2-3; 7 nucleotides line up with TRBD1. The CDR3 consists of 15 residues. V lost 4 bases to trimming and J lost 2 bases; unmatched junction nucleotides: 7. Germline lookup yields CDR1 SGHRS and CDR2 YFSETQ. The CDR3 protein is CASSLGQLVTDTQYF. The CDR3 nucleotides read TGCGCCAGCAGCCTGGGACAGCTCGTCACAGATACGCAGTATTTT.

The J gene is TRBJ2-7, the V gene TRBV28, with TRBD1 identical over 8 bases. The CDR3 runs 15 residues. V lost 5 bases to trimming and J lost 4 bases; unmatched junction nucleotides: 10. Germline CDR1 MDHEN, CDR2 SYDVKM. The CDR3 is CASSLPLDRAYEQYF. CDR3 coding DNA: TGTGCCAGCAGTCTTCCCCTGGACAGGGCTTACGAGCAGTACTTC.

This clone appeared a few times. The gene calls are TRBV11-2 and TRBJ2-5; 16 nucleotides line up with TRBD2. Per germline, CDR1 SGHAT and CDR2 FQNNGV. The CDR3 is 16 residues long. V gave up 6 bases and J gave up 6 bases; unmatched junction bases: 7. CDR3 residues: CASSGTSGRARKTQYF. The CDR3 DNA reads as TGTGCCAGCAGTGGGACTAGCGGGAGGGCTCGCAAGACCCAGTACTTC.

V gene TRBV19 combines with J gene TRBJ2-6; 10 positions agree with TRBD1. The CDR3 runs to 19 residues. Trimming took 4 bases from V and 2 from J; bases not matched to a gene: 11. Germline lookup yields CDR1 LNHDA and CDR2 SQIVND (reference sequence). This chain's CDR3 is CASSNIQGQGGAGANVLTF. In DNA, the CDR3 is TGTGCCAGTAGTAATATCCAAGGACAGGGGGGCGCTGGGGCCAACGTCCTGACTTTC.

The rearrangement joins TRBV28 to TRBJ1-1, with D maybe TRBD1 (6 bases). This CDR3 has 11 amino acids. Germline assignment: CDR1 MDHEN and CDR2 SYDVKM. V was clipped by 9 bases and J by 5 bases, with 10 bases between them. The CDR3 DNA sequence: TGTGCCAGTCAGGGGTTGACTGAAGCTTTCTTT. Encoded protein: CASQGLTEAFF.

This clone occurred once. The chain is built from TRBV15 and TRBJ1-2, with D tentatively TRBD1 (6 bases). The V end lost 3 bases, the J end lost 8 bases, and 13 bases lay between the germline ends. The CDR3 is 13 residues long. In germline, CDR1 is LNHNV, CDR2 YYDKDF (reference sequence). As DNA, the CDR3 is TGTGCCACCAGCAGTTACAGGGCTGACGGCTACACCTTC. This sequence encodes CATSSYRADGYTF. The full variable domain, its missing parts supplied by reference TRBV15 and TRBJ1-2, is DAMVIQNPRYQVTQFGKPVTLSCSQTLNHNVMYWYQQKSSQAPKLLFHYYDKDFNNEADTPDNFQSRRPNTSFCFLDIRSPGLGDTAMYLCATSSYRADGYTFGSGTRLTVV.

This chain's CDR3 is CSVDQIRGQGILYGYTF. CDR3 nucleotides: TGCAGCGTCGACCAGATAAGGGGACAGGGGATCCTCTATGGCTACACCTTC. The V call is TRBV29-1, the J call TRBJ1-2; 10 nucleotides match TRBD1. Germline CDR1 is SQVTM and CDR2 is ANQGSEA. V lost 6 bases to trimming and J lost 4 bases; unmatched junction nucleotides: 17. The CDR3 has 17 residues.

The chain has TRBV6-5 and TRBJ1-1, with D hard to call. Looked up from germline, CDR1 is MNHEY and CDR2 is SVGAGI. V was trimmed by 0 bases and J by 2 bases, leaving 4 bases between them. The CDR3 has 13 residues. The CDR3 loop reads CASSYSTNTEAFF. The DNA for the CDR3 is TGTGCCAGCAGTTACTCTACAAACACTGAAGCTTTCTTT.

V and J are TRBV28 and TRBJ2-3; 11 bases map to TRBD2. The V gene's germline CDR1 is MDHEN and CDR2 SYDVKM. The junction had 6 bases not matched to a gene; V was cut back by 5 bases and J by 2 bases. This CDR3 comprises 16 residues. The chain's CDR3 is CASSPASGRFTDTQYF. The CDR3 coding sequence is TGTGCCAGCAGTCCTGCTAGCGGGAGGTTCACAGATACGCAGTATTTT.

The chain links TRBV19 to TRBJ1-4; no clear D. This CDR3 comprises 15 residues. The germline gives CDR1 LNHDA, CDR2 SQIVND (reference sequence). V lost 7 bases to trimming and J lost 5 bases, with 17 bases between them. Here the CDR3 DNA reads TGTGCCAGTAAGCGGGAGGGTAGCCCGAATGAAAAACTGTTTTTT. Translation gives CASKREGSPNEKLFF.

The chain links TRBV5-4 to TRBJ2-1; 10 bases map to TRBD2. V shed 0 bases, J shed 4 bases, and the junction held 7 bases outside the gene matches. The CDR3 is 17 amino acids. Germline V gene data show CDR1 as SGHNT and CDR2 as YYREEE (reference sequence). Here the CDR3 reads CASSLDFGLAAYNEQFF. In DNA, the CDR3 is TGTGCCAGCAGCTTGGATTTTGGACTAGCGGCATACAATGAGCAGTTCTTC.

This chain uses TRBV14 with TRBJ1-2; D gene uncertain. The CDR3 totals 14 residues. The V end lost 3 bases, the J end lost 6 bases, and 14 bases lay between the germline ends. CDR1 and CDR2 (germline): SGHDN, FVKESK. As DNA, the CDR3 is TGTGCCAGCAGCCATTTTCGGGATGGGGATGGCTACACCTTC. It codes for CASSHFRDGDGYTF.

The CDR3: CATSDSGQNQPQHF. Written as DNA, the CDR3 is TGTGCCACCAGTGATTCGGGACAGAATCAGCCCCAGCATTTT. The chain recombines TRBV24-1 with TRBJ1-5, with 7 positions matching TRBD1. The CDR3 is 14 amino acids. Per germline, CDR1 KGHDR and CDR2 SFDVKD. With V trimmed by 2 bases and J by 4 bases, 1 base remained unmatched.